What follows are 14 T cell receptor beta chains derived from one specimen sequenced in a study of blood T cells in healthy people across ages. Sample-barcoded 5' priming and a J-beta primer mix drove a second PCR of roughly 6 to 12 cycles. TCRdb fed the 5' RACE reads into MiXCR, producing one record per CDR3 protein. This table holds 550,000 to 800,000 distinct CDR3 sequences, under 25% found once. Sequences were obtained from blood. The receptors were sampled from a man in his 70s in good health.

As for this clonotype: The missing conserved phenylalanine or tryptophan at the end of this CDR3 makes a read error likely. The chain is built from TRBV7-3 and TRBJ1-3, with 11 bases fitting TRBD1. Germline CDR1 reads SGHTA; CDR2 reads FQGTGA. With 5 bases clipped from V and 3 bases from J, the junction kept 9 bases outside the gene matches. This CDR3 is built from 17 residues. For the CDR3, the DNA is TGTGCCAGCAGCCCCACCGGGACAGGGGGTTTTGGAAACACCATATATCTT. It specifies CASSPTGTGGFGNTIYL.

This clonotype was recorded many times. The V and J genes are TRBV20-1 and TRBJ2-5; maybe TRBD2 (6 bases). Germline V gene lookup returns CDR1 DFQATT and CDR2 SNEGSKA (reference sequence). CDR3 length: 13 residues. Trimming left V 6 bases short and J 5 bases short, with 16 bases between. The CDR3 region has the DNA TGCAGTGCCAAACTGACGGGGGTGGAGACCCAGTACTTC. Its protein is CSAKLTGVETQYF.

This clonotype was observed a handful of times. The J gene is TRBJ2-3, the V gene TRBV9; D uncertain. V lost 3 bases, J lost 4 bases, and 6 bases lay in between. The CDR3 consists of 12 residues. Germline values: CDR1 SGDLS, CDR2 YYNGEE. As DNA, the CDR3 is TGTGCCAGCAGCGCCCGTCCAGATACGCAGTATTTT. Its protein product is CASSARPDTQYF.

This clonotype was recorded at least ten times. This rearrangement joins TRBV30 to TRBJ2-1; 12 bases fit TRBD2. V shed 2 bases and J 6 bases; nucleotides not matched to a gene: 11. CDR1 and CDR2 from the germline V gene are GTSNPN and SVGIG (reference sequence). The CDR3 length is 17 residues. The CDR3 region is CAWSYLPTSGSRNEQFF. The CDR3 bases are TGTGCCTGGAGTTACCTCCCGACTAGCGGGAGTCGCAATGAGCAGTTCTTC.

The chain is built from TRBV5-4 and TRBJ1-4, with 8 bases identical to TRBD1. Germline CDR1 and CDR2: SGHNT and YYREEE (reference sequence). V trimming: 6 bases; J trimming: 8 bases; junction bases outside the gene matches: 9. This CDR3 is built from 14 residues. The CDR3 nucleotides are TGTGCCAGCAACCTACAGGGGGAGGAAGAAAAACTGTTTTTT. It encodes CASNLQGEEEKLFF.

This clonotype was observed a handful of times. Here the CDR3 DNA reads TGCAGTGCTAGAGATCTGACAGGGATGGGAGGGACCCAGTACTTC. Its protein is CSARDLTGMGGTQYF. The chain couples TRBV20-1 to TRBJ2-1; possibly TRBD1 for D (7 bases). TRBJ2-5 matches the DNA end more closely, so the J call is doubtful. CDR1 and CDR2 from the germline V gene are DFQATT and SNEGSKA (reference sequence). The CDR3 is 15 amino acids.

This clonotype has at least ten counts. The rearrangement uses TRBV9 and TRBJ2-4, with 7 bases lining up with TRBD1. The CDR3 contains 14 residues. Germline V gene lookup returns CDR1 SGDLS and CDR2 YYNGEE. The junction had 3 bases not matched to a gene; V was cut back by 0 bases and J by 6 bases. DNA of the CDR3: TGTGCCAGCAGCGTAGATGACAGGGCAAACATTCAGTACTTC. This translates into CASSVDDRANIQYF.

This clonotype was picked up many times. The chain uses TRBV4-3 and TRBJ2-2; tentative D call: TRBD2 (6 bases). Per germline, CDR1 LGHNA and CDR2 YSLEER. This CDR3 has 19 residues. V was clipped by 0 bases and J by 2 bases, with 19 bases between them. This chain's CDR3 is CASSQEFGSGVSNTGELFF. In nucleotides, the CDR3 is TGCGCCAGCAGCCAAGAATTCGGTTCGGGAGTTAGTAACACCGGGGAGCTGTTTTTT.

The chain links TRBV14 to TRBJ2-7; 7 nucleotides agree with TRBD2. Germline trimming cut 3 bases from V and 3 bases from J; bases unmatched to any gene: 14. Germline CDR1 and CDR2: SGHDN and FVKESK. This CDR3 has 17 residues. CDR3 residues: CASSHRRGAGIIYEQYF. The CDR3 nucleotides read TGTGCCAGCAGCCACCGAAGGGGAGCGGGAATTATCTACGAGCAGTACTTC.

V is TRBV20-1 and J is TRBJ2-3, with D perhaps assigned TRBD1 or TRBD2 (7 bases each). V lost 6 bases, J lost 6 bases, and 22 bases lay in between. Per germline, CDR1 DFQATT and CDR2 SNEGSKA (reference sequence). The CDR3 sequence is 15 residues long. This CDR3 reads CSARQRTRGLDTQYF. CDR3 bases: TGCAGTGCCAGACAAAGGACTAGGGGGCTGGATACGCAGTATTTT.

This clonotype has only a few counts. The rearrangement links TRBV7-9 to TRBJ2-7; tentatively, D is TRBD1 (5 bases). Trimming shortened V by 2 bases and J by 3 bases, and 14 bases separated the two germline ends. The CDR3 has 15 amino acids. Germline lookup yields CDR1 SEHNR and CDR2 FQNEAQ (reference sequence). The CDR3 reads CASSLYEDSFYEQYF. The CDR3 DNA is TGTGCCAGCAGCTTATATGAAGACAGTTTCTACGAGCAGTACTTC.

This clonotype was seen only once. V is TRBV6-4 and J is TRBJ2-5; weak D call: TRBD1 (5 bases). The J call may be incorrect, as the DNA end agrees better with TRBJ2-1. Germline V gene lookup returns CDR1 MRHNA and CDR2 SNTAGT. This CDR3 has 15 residues. Here the CDR3 DNA reads TGTGCCAGCAGTGAAAGGGGTTTAGGGCCGGATGAGCAGTTCTTC. Protein product: CASSERGLGPDEQFF.

CDR3 sequence: CASSIRGTIYEQYF. CDR3 DNA: TGTGCCAGTAGTATACGGGGGACTATATACGAGCAGTACTTC. This chain joins TRBV19 and TRBJ2-7, with 7 bases aligning to TRBD2. The CDR3 is made up of 14 amino acids. Germline V gene sequence: CDR1 LNHDA, CDR2 SQIVND (reference sequence). V lost 2 bases, J lost 4 bases, and 5 bases stayed unmatched. Together with reference TRBV19 and TRBJ2-7, the CDR3 gives the full variable domain: DGGITQSPKYLFRKEGQNVTLSCEQNLNHDAMYWYRQDPGQGLRLIYYSQIVNDFQKGDIAEGYSVSREKKESFPLTVTSAQKNPTAFYLCASSIRGTIYEQYFGPGTRLTVT.

The CDR3 DNA reads TGTGCCAGCAGTTCTCGTCAGGGGCGTTATGGCTACACCTTC. Translated, it gives CASSSRQGRYGYTF. This chain joins TRBV21-1 and TRBJ1-2; the table gives TRBD1 as D, unverified against the DNA. TRBV21-1 is given as a pseudogene. CDR3 length: 14 amino acids.